This T cell receptor beta chain originates from a study of blood T cells in healthy people across ages (dated by TCRdb to between 2014 and 2017). Study-level background: In model experiments, roughly one uniquely barcoded TCR beta cDNA molecule per two T cells was captured by template switching. Age-related changes in TCR beta repertoire diversity were measured in the study by deep sequencing normalized with unique cDNA molecular identifiers. To avoid experimental bias, donors of different ages were distributed randomly across sequencing lanes. For two donors (one aged 18 to 29 and one aged 80 or older), the study analyzed two additional independent replicas of 1 million unique cDNA reads from the same blood draw. The donors were split into four age groups: young (average 16 years), middle-aged (roughly 39), aged (more than 60) and long-lived (82). Overall study outcomes, separate from this receptor: Estimates of total diversity based on one million sequenced T cells were regarded as lower bounds and as underestimates. Compared with the aged group, the long-lived group had more naive CD4+ T cells, fewer expanded clones and increased TCR diversity, suggesting age selection. Because profiling used bulk unsorted PBMCs, naive and antigen-experienced compartments could not be compared conclusively. The CMV infection status of donors was not known, potentially confounding age-related changes in expanded clonotypes. As age increased, observed TCR beta diversity per million T cells dropped in a roughly linear way, and a significant reduction was already evident by age roughly 40. A strong correlation was found between observed TCR beta diversity and the percentage of naive T cells measured by flow cytometry.

Note on this clonotype: Its antigen has not been determined. Nothing much larger sits one base from this clone, and base qualities are not available.

To prepare the library, 5' RACE was applied. TCRdb records Illumina HiSeq 2500 as the sequencer. A second PCR of 7 to 11 cycles was performed with a sample-barcoded 5' primer and a J-beta primer mix. A template-switch 5' adaptor carrying 12 random nucleotides introduced a unique molecular identifier onto each TCR beta cDNA molecule. At least 2.5 million CDR3-containing paired-end reads were obtained from each sample. First-strand cDNA was synthesized from all RNA with the Mint cDNA synthesis kit, primed by a TRBC-specific oligonucleotide. Following uracil-DNA glycosylase treatment, all cDNA underwent a first 18-cycle PCR with the universal primers M1SS and BC2_uni_R. The authors' analysis ran thus. Normalization of each sample was performed by random selection of 1 million high-quality reads, each carrying a distinct molecular identifier. Reads with shared molecular identifiers were discarded instead of being binned into consensus sequences. MiTCR, with a Q25 quality threshold and the strictest error-elimination algorithm, was used for CDR3 identification, clonotype clustering and error correction. A nonparametric unseen species model with Euler transformation was used to estimate lower-bound total TCR beta diversity. TCRdb applied fastp at Q25 and MiXCR to the public reads, then kept only in-frame beta chains. For every CDR3 protein sequence, its rows merge into one entry that carries the most common genes and DNA. The V and J calls here are based on TCRdb, not the publication. For this sample there are over 1,300,000 distinct CDR3 sequences; 45% to 70% appear just once. The ten largest clones capture roughly 6.3% of the sample.

V loses 8 bases at its end and J loses 4 bases; junction bases beyond the gene matches: 10. Via the germline V gene (reference sequence), CDR1 is LNHDA and CDR2 SQIVND. The CDR3 contains 15 residues, cysteine and phenylalanine counted. Only CDR3 DNA is held: 45 bases, read in frame from base 1. The 40 or so donors, aged 6 to 90 years, were systemically healthy Caucasian individuals from Russia. Roughly 9.5 milliliters of peripheral blood were drawn from each donor into EDTA-treated Vacutainer tubes. Ficoll-Paque density-gradient centrifugation was used to isolate PBMCs, with at least 7 million obtained per sample. Total RNA, at least 5.5 micrograms per sample, was extracted from PBMCs with Trizol reagent. Naive CD45RAhigh/CD27high T cell percentages were measured by flow cytometry on a PBMC aliquot from every donor.

This clonotype was obtained from a man aged 18 to 30 in good health. Sequenced material: blood. Recombination linked TRBV19 to TRBJ1-5; 8 of the junction bases match TRBD1. The CDR3 sequence is CASDRGPGGNQPQHF. The DNA reads as follows: TGTGCCAGTGACAGGGGCCCGGGCGGGAATCAGCCCCAGCATTTT.